This T cell receptor (beta chain) came from a study of blood T cell repertoires in COVID-19. Study background: The origin of the acute and convalescent COVID-19 samples was the United States, Italy and Spain. T cells, B-cell-depleted T cells, or PBMCs provided the cDNA or gDNA that served as material.

In the study's own analysis: By means of reference gene primer amplification, nucleated cell counts were estimated. Libraries were prepared by immunoSEQ multiplex PCR; TCRdb keeps only in-frame clonotypes and omits some of them. V, J and clone size are taken as reported in that table, and D and trimming were inferred from the DNA itself. This table holds some 49,000 clones, about 90% found once. Germline V gene sequence: CDR1 DFQATT, CDR2 SNEGSKA (reference sequence). The CDR3 length is 11 residues. Trimming shortened V by 3 bases and J by 9 bases, and 9 bases separated the two germline ends. This clonotype was sampled from a man aged 50-59 years with active COVID-19. This rearrangement joins TRBV20-1 to TRBJ2-1; D is undetermined. The sample taken for sequencing was peripheral blood. DNA for the CDR3: TGCAGTGCTAGGGAGTCTAGTGAGCAGTTCTTC. Its translation: CSARESSEQFF.